Following are 28 T cell receptor beta chains from one sample sequenced in a study of cytomegalovirus exposure and HLA in healthy donors. PCR employed 60 Vbeta and 13 Jbeta primers. Produced via immunoSEQ multiplex PCR; TCRdb's table is partial and in-frame only. The table lists roughly 120,000 clones, around 8.5% of them singletons. Sequencing was done on a sample of PBMCs. The receptor source for this set is a man aged 40-55 years in good health and CMV-seronegative.

In DNA form, the CDR3 reads TGTGCCAGCAGCACCCAGGAGGGCATGGGTGGCTACACCTTC. This gives the protein CASSTQEGMGGYTF. V gene TRBV9 combines with J gene TRBJ1-2; D unresolved. Trimming shortened V by 4 bases and J by 7 bases, and 17 bases separated the two germline ends. The CDR3 runs 14 residues. In germline, CDR1 is SGDLS, CDR2 YYNGEE.

In its sample, this clone was seen a few times. V usage is TRBV7-9 and J usage is TRBJ1-6; a possible D gene is TRBD1 (5 bases). Germline assignment: CDR1 SEHNR and CDR2 FQNEAQ (reference sequence). The V end lost 4 bases, the J end lost 7 bases, and 14 bases lay between the germline ends. CDR3 size: 15 residues. CDR3 nucleotides: TGTGCCAGCAGCTCCCCGACAGTCCAAAATTCACCCCTCCACTTT. This encodes CASSSPTVQNSPLHF.

This clone was counted once. The J gene is TRBJ2-3, the V gene TRBV15; TRBD2 matches at 9 bases. V gave up 1 base and J gave up 4 bases; unmatched junction bases: 3. There are 15 residues in the CDR3. CDR1 LNHNV and CDR2 YYDKDF come from the germline V gene (reference sequence). CDR3 amino acids: CATSRGAGGPDTQYF. The CDR3 DNA reads TGTGCCACCAGCAGAGGGGCGGGGGGGCCAGATACGCAGTATTTT.

V and J are TRBV30 and TRBJ2-3, with D possibly matching TRBD2 (5 bases). The germline V and J ends were trimmed by 3 bases and 4 bases, with 11 bases remaining between them. Germline CDR1 GTSNPN, CDR2 SVGIG (reference sequence). This CDR3 spans 13 amino acids. CDR3 protein: CAWRTTGADTQYF. As DNA, the CDR3 is TGTGCCTGGAGAACCACCGGGGCAGATACGCAGTATTTT.

This clone came up a few times. J is TRBJ2-5 and V is TRBV9, with TRBD2 as a possible D gene (6 bases). The CDR3 sequence is 15 residues long. Germline V gene sequence: CDR1 SGDLS, CDR2 YYNGEE. V dropped 0 bases and J dropped 1 base, with 10 bases sitting between them. CDR3 amino acids: CASSVAGGTQETQYF. CDR3 sequence (DNA): TGTGCCAGCAGCGTAGCCGGGGGAACCCAAGAGACCCAGTACTTC.

This clone has a handful of counts. The rearrangement joins TRBV18 to TRBJ1-1, with no clear D. The ends were cut back, 3 bases at V and 4 bases at J, with 9 bases in the middle. In germline, CDR1 is KGHSH, CDR2 LQKENI. The CDR3 spans 13 residues. CDR3 DNA: TGTGCCAGCTCACCTCTCCTCTTCACTGAAGCTTTCTTT. It encodes CASSPLLFTEAFF.

This clone was counted a few times. The V gene is TRBV30, the J gene TRBJ1-2, with D possibly matching TRBD1 (5 bases). The CDR3 has 13 amino acids. Germline V lookup: CDR1 GTSNPN, CDR2 SVGIG (reference sequence). V shed 2 bases and J shed 4 bases, with 11 bases lying between them. For the CDR3, the DNA is TGTGCCTGGAGTCCCGGGGGAATCTATGGCTACACCTTC. It codes for CAWSPGGIYGYTF.

In its sample, this clone was seen a few times. The rearrangement joins TRBV5-1 to TRBJ2-7; 10 bases align to TRBD1. The CDR3 consists of 15 residues. V dropped 5 bases and J dropped 7; count of bases not matched to a gene: 12. Looked up from germline, CDR1 is SGHRS and CDR2 is YFSETQ. CDR3 sequence: CASRTGTGESGEQYF. DNA of the CDR3: TGCGCCAGCAGGACCGGGACAGGGGAGAGTGGGGAGCAGTACTTC.

This clone was detected a few times. The J gene is TRBJ2-5, the V gene TRBV27; the match to TRBD2 covers 9 bases. The CDR3 is 14 amino acids. V lost 8 bases and J lost 2; bases outside the gene matches: 6. The germline gives CDR1 MNHEY, CDR2 SMNVEV (reference sequence). This chain's CDR3 is CASRKRGEQETQYF. CDR3 coding DNA: TGTGCCAGCCGGAAGCGGGGGGAGCAAGAGACCCAGTACTTC.

This clone was detected many times. The rearrangement links TRBV9 to TRBJ1-4, with unresolved D. Germline V gene lookup returns CDR1 SGDLS and CDR2 YYNGEE. The V end was cut by 0 bases, the J end by 13 bases, with 16 bases between. This CDR3 is 14 amino acids long. The CDR3 reads CASSVAEAPRVLFF. In DNA form, the CDR3 reads TGTGCCAGCAGCGTAGCGGAGGCCCCGAGAGTACTGTTTTTT.

Worth noting for this clone: The sample contains more than one DNA sequence encoding this CDR3. The gene calls are TRBV5-4 and TRBJ2-2; TRBD1 aligns across 8 bases. Germline assignment: CDR1 SGHNT and CDR2 YYREEE (reference sequence). Losses at the gene ends were 10 bases for V and 0 bases for J; bases not matched to a gene: 5. The CDR3 is 14 amino acids. The CDR3, as DNA: TGTGCCTTCACAGGGGGAGCGAACACCGGGGAGCTGTTTTTT. It specifies CAFTGGANTGELFF.

This chain uses TRBV28 with TRBJ1-4; D gene uncertain. CDR3 length: 16 amino acids. Trimming left V 4 bases short and J 5 bases short, with 17 bases between. CDR1 is MDHEN, CDR2 SYDVKM, per germline. The CDR3 spells CASSYPGYSPNEKLFF. The CDR3 DNA follows: TGTGCCAGCAGTTATCCGGGGTACTCTCCGAATGAAAAACTGTTTTTT.

The rearrangement joins TRBV7-2 to TRBJ2-7; 9 bases agree with TRBD1. The CDR3 runs 14 residues. Trimming took 6 bases from V and 5 from J; bases not matched to a gene: 8. The V gene's germline CDR1 is SGHTA and CDR2 FQGNSA. CDR3 sequence reads: CASRKTGGSHEQYF. The CDR3 nucleotides are TGTGCCAGCAGGAAGACAGGGGGATCCCACGAGCAGTACTTC.

The rearrangement links TRBV6-1 to TRBJ1-4; the D is unclear. V shed 6 bases and J shed 5 bases, with 10 bases lying between them. CDR3 length equals 13 residues. Per the germline V gene, CDR1 is MNHNS and CDR2 is SASEGT. Here the CDR3 DNA reads TGTGCCAGCAGAGAAACGGGGAATGAAAAACTGTTTTTT. It specifies CASRETGNEKLFF.

In this sample, this clone turned up a few times. This chain joins TRBV10-3 and TRBJ2-2, with TRBD2 matching over 8 bases. V was pared by 3 bases and J by 4 bases, with 10 bases of the junction left unmatched. The CDR3 extends over 17 amino acids. Germline V gene sequence: CDR1 ENHRY, CDR2 SYGVKD. The CDR3 spells CAISEFAVAGTTGELFF. CDR3 DNA sequence: TGTGCCATCAGTGAATTTGCGGTAGCGGGGACCACCGGGGAGCTGTTTTTT.

Here the CDR3 reads CASSIIGRLAGGKETQYF. Here the CDR3 DNA reads TGTGCCAGTAGTATCATAGGGAGACTAGCGGGGGGGAAAGAGACCCAGTACTTC. V is TRBV19 and J is TRBJ2-5; 14 nucleotides agree with TRBD2. Germline V gene sequence: CDR1 LNHDA, CDR2 SQIVND (reference sequence). Unmatched junction bases numbered 9, after V lost 3 bases and J lost 3 bases. This CDR3 spans 18 amino acids.

The V call is TRBV21-1, the J call TRBJ2-7; the D call of TRBD2 is as the table states it, not checked on the DNA. TRBV21-1 is shown as a pseudogene. This CDR3 region has 17 residues. CDR3 amino acids: CASSKVESRGMPYEQYF. The CDR3 DNA reads as TGTGCCAGCAGCAAAGTAGAGTCGCGGGGGATGCCCTACGAGCAGTACTTC.

This clone was observed a handful of times. Here the CDR3 reads CAWSSGQGKTNYGYTF. CDR3 sequence (DNA): TGTGCCTGGAGCTCGGGACAGGGGAAAACTAACTATGGCTACACCTTC. The rearrangement uses TRBV30 and TRBJ1-2, with 10 bases aligning to TRBD1. The CDR3 runs 16 residues. V dropped 3 bases and J dropped 0; count of bases not matched to a gene: 7. Germline V gene sequence: CDR1 GTSNPN, CDR2 SVGIG (reference sequence).

This clone came up a few times. A far larger clone is only one base removed, so a read error is likely. The CDR3 ends on some other residue instead of the conserved phenylalanine or tryptophan, so this is likely a read error. This specimen includes other DNA sequences encoding the same CDR3. The chain combines TRBV4-1 with TRBJ1-1; D is uncertain. V lost 1 base, J lost 0 bases, and 6 bases lay in between. The CDR3 contains 14 residues. Germline V gene data show CDR1 as MGHRA and CDR2 as YSYEKL. The chain's CDR3 is CASSQGRLNTEAFV. For the CDR3, the DNA is TGCGCCAGCAGCCAAGGGAGACTGAACACTGAAGCTTTCGTT.

CDR3 sequence (DNA): TGTGCCAGCAGACAGGGTCCAGACTATGGCTACACCTTC. Translation gives CASRQGPDYGYTF. V usage is TRBV25-1 and J usage is TRBJ1-2; possibly TRBD1 for D (6 bases). CDR3 length equals 13 residues. The germline CDR1 and CDR2 sequences are MGHDK and SYGVNS. V gave up 6 bases and J gave up 3 bases, with 11 bases separating them.

This clone was seen only a few times. The chain links TRBV6-4 to TRBJ1-3; possibly TRBD1 for D (5 bases). V was clipped by 2 bases and J by 4 bases, with 18 bases between them. CDR1 MRHNA and CDR2 SNTAGT come from the germline V gene. This CDR3 spans 17 amino acids. CDR3 residues: CASSDTIVGGSGNTIYF. In nucleotides, the CDR3 is TGTGCCAGCAGTGACACGATAGTCGGGGGTTCGGGAAACACCATATATTTT.

The table lists this clone with a few counts. V gene TRBV4-2 combines with J gene TRBJ2-7; no firm D call. Trimming shortened V by 1 base and J by 2 bases, and 9 bases separated the two germline ends. CDR3 length: 14 amino acids. The germline CDR1 and CDR2 sequences are LGHNA and YNFKEQ. Here the CDR3 reads CASSQGLEPYEQYF. CDR3 bases: TGTGCCAGCAGCCAAGGGCTAGAACCCTACGAGCAGTACTTC.

The gene calls are TRBV4-2 and TRBJ1-6; TRBD1 aligns across 11 bases. The V gene's germline CDR1 is LGHNA and CDR2 YNFKEQ. This CDR3 contains 17 residues. V gave up 0 bases and J gave up 10 bases; unmatched junction bases: 8. This CDR3 is CASSQDYADRGQSPLHF. The CDR3 DNA follows: TGTGCCAGCAGCCAAGATTACGCGGACAGGGGGCAATCACCCCTCCACTTT.

In its sample, this clone was seen a few times. The chain couples TRBV5-1 to TRBJ2-5, with 11 nucleotides matching TRBD2. CDR1 is SGHRS and CDR2 is YFSETQ in the germline V gene. Unmatched junction bases numbered 1, after V lost 3 bases and J lost 3 bases. This CDR3 is 14 amino acids long. The CDR3 protein is CASSWGLAEETQYF. CDR3 in DNA: TGCGCCAGCAGCTGGGGACTAGCGGAAGAGACCCAGTACTTC.

This clone has more than one count but fewer than ten. The V gene is TRBV4-3, the J gene TRBJ2-3; TRBD2 agrees at 8 bases. CDR1 is LGHNA, CDR2 YSLEER, per germline. This CDR3 has 16 residues. Losses at the gene ends were 5 bases for V and 3 bases for J; bases not matched to a gene: 10. CDR3 coding DNA: TGCGCCAGCAGCAATGGGTGGGCGGGGGGTACAGATACGCAGTATTTT. As protein: CASSNGWAGGTDTQYF.

A few counts support this clone. The chain has TRBV7-9 and TRBJ1-4; 9 bases match TRBD1. The CDR3 is made up of 14 amino acids. Unmatched junction bases numbered 5, after V lost 4 bases and J lost 8 bases. The V gene's germline CDR1 is SEHNR and CDR2 FQNEAQ (reference sequence). The CDR3, as DNA: TGTGCCAGCAGCTCCGGGACAGGGCGAGAAAAACTGTTTTTT. Its translation: CASSSGTGREKLFF.

In this sample, this clone turned up a few times. V gene TRBV4-3 combines with J gene TRBJ2-7; the D gene is possibly TRBD1 (6 bases). V was trimmed by 0 bases and J by 2 bases, leaving 8 bases between them. CDR3 size: 14 residues. Germline V gene sequence: CDR1 LGHNA, CDR2 YSLEER. This CDR3 reads CASSQEDRTYEQYF. DNA for the CDR3: TGCGCCAGCAGCCAAGAGGACAGAACCTACGAGCAGTACTTC.

Only a few counts were recorded for this clone. The chain has TRBV28 and TRBJ1-2; 8 nucleotides agree with TRBD1. This CDR3 contains 13 residues. The V gene's germline CDR1 is MDHEN and CDR2 SYDVKM. Trimming at V came to 8 bases and at J to 2 bases, leaving 4 bases not matched to a gene. CDR3 sequence: CASWTGTNYGYTF. CDR3 nucleotides: TGTGCCAGCTGGACAGGGACCAACTATGGCTACACCTTC.